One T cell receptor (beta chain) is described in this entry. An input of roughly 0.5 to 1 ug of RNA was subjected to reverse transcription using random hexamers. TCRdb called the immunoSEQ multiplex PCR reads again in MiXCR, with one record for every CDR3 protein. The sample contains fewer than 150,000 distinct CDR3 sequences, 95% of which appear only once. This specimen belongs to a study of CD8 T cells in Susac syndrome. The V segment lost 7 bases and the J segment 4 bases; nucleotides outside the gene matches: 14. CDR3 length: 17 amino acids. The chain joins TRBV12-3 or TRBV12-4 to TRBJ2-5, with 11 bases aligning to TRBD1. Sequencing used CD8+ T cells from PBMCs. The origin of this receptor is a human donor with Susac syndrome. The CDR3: CASTLSEDRGLRETQYF. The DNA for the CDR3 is TGTGCCAGCACCCTTTCCGAGGACAGGGGGCTTCGAGAGACCCAGTACTTC.